The 24 T cell receptor beta chains in this list originate from one sample, sequenced in a study of blood T cell repertoires in COVID-19. Produced via immunoSEQ multiplex PCR; TCRdb's table is partial and in-frame only. The sample shows about 130,000 clones, almost 70% of them seen only once. Source material: peripheral blood. The source is a woman in her sixties or seventies with acute or convalescent COVID-19.

The chain couples TRBV30 to TRBJ2-1, with 11 bases fitting TRBD2. Germline trimming cut 1 base from V and 8 bases from J; bases unmatched to any gene: 4. This CDR3 spans 14 amino acids. Germline lookup yields CDR1 GTSNPN and CDR2 SVGIG (reference sequence). The CDR3 nucleotides read TGTGCCTGGAGTGAACTAGCGGGAGTGCATGAGCAGTTCTTC. Translating gives CAWSELAGVHEQFF.

The gene calls are TRBV12-3 or TRBV12-4 and TRBJ1-1, with 9 bases matching TRBD1. J lost 4 bases, V lost 7 bases, and 4 bases had no gene match. The length of the CDR3 is 13 residues. The CDR3 DNA sequence: TGTGCCAGCAACAGGGGGCAATCCACTGAAGCTTTCTTT. Its translation is CASNRGQSTEAFF.

The table lists this clone with a count of one. The chain combines TRBV7-2 with TRBJ2-5, with TRBD2 matching over 8 bases. Looked up from germline, CDR1 is SGHTA and CDR2 is FQGNSA. CDR3 length: 15 amino acids. V shed 3 bases and J 4 bases; nucleotides not matched to a gene: 7. The CDR3 DNA reads TGTGCCAGCAGCTTCGGGGGGGCACTTTTAGAGACCCAGTACTTC. The encoded protein is CASSFGGALLETQYF.

Points on this clone: Compared with germline, one end of the junction differs, possibly owing to a read error. The V call is TRBV5-1, the J call TRBJ2-5; 8 bases line up with TRBD2. The germline gives CDR1 SGHRS, CDR2 YFSETQ. CDR3 size: 14 residues. The CDR3 spells CASSLAGDQETQYF. Written as DNA, the CDR3 is TGCGCCAGCAGCTTAGCGGGAGACCAGGAGACCCAGTACTTC.

J is TRBJ2-1 and V is TRBV27, with D uncertain. Trimming removed 3 bases from V and 2 bases from J, with 8 bases in between. There are 14 residues in the CDR3. Germline CDR1 and CDR2: MNHEY and SMNVEV (reference sequence). The CDR3 DNA is TGTGCCAGCAGTTTCCACGGTCCCTACAATGAGCAGTTCTTC. It specifies CASSFHGPYNEQFF.

A few counts support this clone. V gene TRBV5-1 combines with J gene TRBJ2-7, with no clear D. CDR1 is SGHRS, CDR2 YFSETQ, per germline. Deletions cut 0 bases from V and 0 bases from J, with 7 bases between. This CDR3 has 14 residues. This chain's CDR3 is CASSLGTYSYEQYF. CDR3 sequence (DNA): TGCGCCAGCAGCTTGGGCACCTACTCCTACGAGCAGTACTTC.

This clone was recorded a few times. The chain carries TRBV7-9 and TRBJ1-5; 8 bases are shared with TRBD1. The germline V gene has CDR1 SEHNR and CDR2 FQNEAQ (reference sequence). The CDR3 consists of 16 residues. The V segment lost 5 bases and the J segment 6 bases; nucleotides outside the gene matches: 12. The CDR3 spells CASSLGGRGHSQPQHF. The CDR3 DNA follows: TGTGCCAGCAGCCTAGGGGGCAGGGGGCATAGTCAGCCCCAGCATTTT.

The chain is built from TRBV7-2 and TRBJ2-2; 7 nucleotides agree with TRBD2. Germline lookup yields CDR1 SGHTA and CDR2 FQGNSA. This CDR3 spans 17 amino acids. V lost 2 bases to trimming and J lost 2 bases; unmatched junction nucleotides: 8. The CDR3 DNA is TGTGCCAGCAGCTTACTCGGGGGGACCCAAAACACCGGGGAGCTGTTTTTT. Translated, it gives CASSLLGGTQNTGELFF.

The chain uses TRBV27 and TRBJ2-1; 10 bases map to TRBD2. The CDR3 loop spans 15 amino acids. Per germline, CDR1 MNHEY and CDR2 SMNVEV (reference sequence). The junction had 2 bases not matched to a gene; V was cut back by 6 bases and J by 0 bases. This CDR3 is CASRSSGGSYNEQFF. The DNA for the CDR3 is TGTGCCAGCAGGTCTAGCGGGGGCTCCTACAATGAGCAGTTCTTC.

This chain links TRBV4-1 with TRBJ2-7; unclear D gene. Germline CDR1 and CDR2: MGHRA and YSYEKL. This CDR3 is built from 16 residues. Trimming stripped 1 base from V and 4 bases from J, with 17 bases between. The chain's CDR3 is CASSQVPSFSGYEQYF. In nucleotides, the CDR3 is TGCGCCAGCAGCCAAGTTCCTAGTTTTAGTGGGTACGAGCAGTACTTC.

The chain carries TRBV7-2 and TRBJ2-4, with TRBD2 matching over 7 bases. The ends lost 7 bases at V and 9 bases at J; junction bases unmatched: 9. This CDR3 contains 13 residues. Germline CDR1 SGHTA, CDR2 FQGNSA. The chain's CDR3 is CASNPGSSGIQYF. The CDR3 DNA sequence: TGTGCCAGCAACCCCGGGTCTAGCGGCATTCAGTACTTC.

The CDR3 reads CASRGQGAGELFF. Here the CDR3 DNA reads TGCGCCAGCAGAGGACAGGGGGCCGGGGAGCTGTTTTTT. The gene calls are TRBV10-2 and TRBJ2-2; TRBD1 matches 10 bases. The V and J ends lost 6 bases and 6 bases, in that order; junction bases with no gene match: 1. CDR1 is WSHSY and CDR2 is SAAADI in the germline V gene. This CDR3 is built from 13 residues.

The chain combines TRBV2 with TRBJ2-5; the match to TRBD1 covers 9 bases. V trimming: 5 bases; J trimming: 5 bases; junction bases outside the gene matches: 3. The CDR3 extends over 13 amino acids. CDR1 is SNHLY and CDR2 is FYNNEI in the germline V gene. The CDR3 region is CASSRTGEETQYF. CDR3 DNA: TGTGCCAGCAGTAGGACAGGGGAGGAGACCCAGTACTTC.

The chain recombines TRBV6-6 with TRBJ2-1; 9 bases are a match to TRBD2. In germline, CDR1 is MNHNY, CDR2 SVGAGI (reference sequence). The V and J ends lost 0 bases and 3 bases, in that order; junction bases with no gene match: 3. The CDR3 contains 16 residues. The CDR3 region is CASSYSETSGYNEQFF. The CDR3 DNA sequence: TGTGCCAGCAGTTACTCGGAGACTAGCGGCTACAATGAGCAGTTCTTC.

This chain links TRBV27 with TRBJ2-4, with 9 positions matching TRBD2. CDR1 and CDR2 (germline): MNHEY, SMNVEV (reference sequence). The CDR3 has 20 amino acids. With 0 bases clipped from V and 0 bases from J, the junction kept 12 bases outside the gene matches. CDR3 nucleotide sequence: TGTGCCAGCAGTTTATCGAGGGCGGGAGGGCAAACTTTAGCCAAAAACATTCAGTACTTC. Protein sequence: CASSLSRAGGQTLAKNIQYF.

The V gene is TRBV10-3, the J gene TRBJ2-7; 7 positions match TRBD2. Germline CDR1 and CDR2: ENHRY and SYGVKD. The junction had 7 bases not matched to a gene; V was cut back by 5 bases and J by 3 bases. The CDR3 runs 14 residues. CDR3 loop: CAISPSGAGYEQYF. The CDR3 DNA reads as TGTGCCATCAGTCCCAGCGGGGCGGGCTACGAGCAGTACTTC.

This clone showed up just a few times. The chain recombines TRBV7-8 with TRBJ2-1; D not resolved. The CDR3 runs to 14 residues. V was trimmed by 7 bases and J by 4 bases, leaving 14 bases between them. The V gene's germline CDR1 is SGHVS and CDR2 FQNEAQ. The CDR3 spells CASTLPGGYNEQFF. DNA for the CDR3: TGTGCCAGCACCCTACCTGGCGGATACAATGAGCAGTTCTTC.

The J gene is TRBJ2-2, the V gene TRBV6-6, with 11 nucleotides matching TRBD2. The CDR3 sequence is 15 residues long. From germline, CDR1 is MNHNY and CDR2 SVGAGI (reference sequence). Trimming cost V 7 bases and J 4 bases; bases outside gene matches: 5. CDR3: CASTSLAGVTGELFF. The CDR3 bases are TGTGCCAGCACCTCACTAGCGGGGGTCACCGGGGAGCTGTTTTTT.

V gene TRBV11-2 combines with J gene TRBJ2-1; D possibly corresponds to TRBD1 (6 bases). Per the germline V gene, CDR1 is SGHAT and CDR2 is FQNNGV. V dropped 1 base and J dropped 6 bases, with 13 bases sitting between them. The CDR3 spans 15 residues. The CDR3 bases are TGTGCCAGCAGCTTAGTTTCAGGGGTTCCCAATGAGCAGTTCTTC. It codes for CASSLVSGVPNEQFF.

V gene TRBV27 combines with J gene TRBJ1-2; 11 positions agree with TRBD1. CDR1 MNHEY and CDR2 SMNVEV come from the germline V gene (reference sequence). The CDR3 runs to 18 residues. Trimming removed 3 bases from V and 1 base from J; junction bases left unmatched: 10. CDR3 nucleotide sequence: TGTGCCAGCAGTTTTCTACCGGGACAGGGGGGTGGTAACTATGGCTACACCTTC. It encodes CASSFLPGQGGGNYGYTF.

The gene calls are TRBV6-5 and TRBJ2-7; D perhaps matches TRBD1 (5 bases). Trimming took off 5 bases at V and 2 bases at J, with 10 bases between the two ends. The CDR3 contains 13 residues. Germline V gene data show CDR1 as MNHEY and CDR2 as SVGAGI. The CDR3 loop reads CASSSQGTYEQYF. The CDR3 DNA sequence: TGTGCCAGCAGTAGTCAGGGAACCTACGAGCAGTACTTC.

V gene TRBV15 combines with J gene TRBJ1-5; 7 positions match TRBD1. Germline lookup yields CDR1 LNHNV and CDR2 YYDKDF (reference sequence). V trimming: 3 bases; J trimming: 7 bases; junction bases outside the gene matches: 12. The CDR3 has 16 amino acids. The CDR3 sequence is CATSRSEDRPLQPQHF. As DNA, the CDR3 is TGTGCCACCAGCAGGAGTGAGGACAGGCCTCTCCAGCCCCAGCATTTT.

There are a few counts of this clone. The rearrangement uses TRBV28 and TRBJ1-3; D not certain. V was clipped by 6 bases and J by 1 base, with 10 bases between them. CDR3 size: 14 residues. Looked up from germline, CDR1 is MDHEN and CDR2 is SYDVKM. This chain's CDR3 is CASSLNWSGNTIYF. In DNA, the CDR3 is TGTGCCAGCAGCCTAAACTGGTCTGGAAACACCATATATTTT.

The chain employs TRBV5-6 and TRBJ2-3, with D possibly TRBD2 on 5 matching bases. Germline V CDR1 and CDR2: SGHDT, YYEEEE. Between the trimmed V and J ends, which lost 4 bases and 5 bases, there was a span of 11 bases. CDR3 length: 13 residues. For the CDR3, the DNA is TGTGCCAGCAGCATAGACGGGGTAGATACGCAGTATTTT. This translates into CASSIDGVDTQYF.